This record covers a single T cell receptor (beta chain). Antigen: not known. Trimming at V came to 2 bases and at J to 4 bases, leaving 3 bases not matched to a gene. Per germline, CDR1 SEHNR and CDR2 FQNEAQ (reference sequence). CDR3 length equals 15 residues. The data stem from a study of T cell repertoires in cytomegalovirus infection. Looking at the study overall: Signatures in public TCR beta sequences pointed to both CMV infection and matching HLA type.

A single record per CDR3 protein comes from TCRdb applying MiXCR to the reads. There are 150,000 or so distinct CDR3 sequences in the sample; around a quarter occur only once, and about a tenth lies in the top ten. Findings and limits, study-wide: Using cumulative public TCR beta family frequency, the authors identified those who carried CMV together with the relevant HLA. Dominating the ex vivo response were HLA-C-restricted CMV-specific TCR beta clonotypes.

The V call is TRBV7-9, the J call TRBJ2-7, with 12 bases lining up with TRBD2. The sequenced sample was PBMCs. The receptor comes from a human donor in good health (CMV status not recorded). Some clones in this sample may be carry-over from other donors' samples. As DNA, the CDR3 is TGTGCCAGCAGCTTACCCGGGACTAGCGGGTACGAGCAGTACTTC. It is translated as CASSLPGTSGYEQYF.